This T cell receptor (beta chain) was captured by sequencing in a study of T cell responses to AZD1222 COVID-19 vaccine. Pooling covered second doses at about 4 or about 12 weeks. Sequencing was performed with immunoSEQ multiplex PCR; in TCRdb, only in-frame clones are kept and a portion is missing. Of about 86,000 clones in the sample, 85% to 90% were seen once. This clone was seen once. Its antigen is currently unknown. Findings and caveats of the study: Unmutated variant regions are reportedly targeted by nearly half of spike-specific TCRs. Vaccine-related CD4 TCRs covered spike, predominating at 160-218 and 743-854. Donors in the cohort were predominantly white British and more often female, and clonal diversity was possibly underestimated.

The input for sequencing was peripheral blood, taken 28 days after the second AZD1222 dose. The sequence was obtained from an adult who received the AZD1222 COVID-19 vaccine.

The CDR3 bases are TGCGCCAGCAGCCAAGATCAGGGGGCGGGCACTGAAGCTTTCTTT. Protein sequence: CASSQDQGAGTEAFF. This chain joins TRBV4-3 and TRBJ1-1; 8 positions agree with TRBD1. CDR1 and CDR2 from the germline V gene are LGHNA and YSLEER. Germline trimming cut 0 bases from V and 4 bases from J; bases unmatched to any gene: 4. The CDR3 length is 15 residues.